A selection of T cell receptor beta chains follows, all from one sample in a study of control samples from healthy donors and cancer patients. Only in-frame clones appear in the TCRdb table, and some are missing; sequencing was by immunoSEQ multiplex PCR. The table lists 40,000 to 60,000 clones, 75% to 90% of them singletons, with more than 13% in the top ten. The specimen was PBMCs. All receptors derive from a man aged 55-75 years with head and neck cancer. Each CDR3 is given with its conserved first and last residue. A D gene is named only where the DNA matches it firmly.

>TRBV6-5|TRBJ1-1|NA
CASRPQGQTAEAFF
TGTGCCAGCAGGCCTCAGGGGCAGACCGCTGAAGCTTTCTTT
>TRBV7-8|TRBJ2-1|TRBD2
CASSPGGDWSYNEQFF
TGTGCCAGCAGCCCTGGGGGGGACTGGTCCTACAATGAGCAGTTCTTC
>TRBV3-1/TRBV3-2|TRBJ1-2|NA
CASSQFRQDYGYTF
TGTGCCAGCAGCCAATTTAGACAGGACTATGGCTACACCTTC
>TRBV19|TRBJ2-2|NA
CASSIRPLWDTGELFF
TGTGCCAGTAGTATTCGACCGCTCTGGGACACCGGGGAGCTGTTTTTT
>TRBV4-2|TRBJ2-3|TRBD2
CASSRGLAGSTDTQYF
TGTGCCAGCAGCCGCGGACTAGCGGGGAGCACAGATACGCAGTATTTT
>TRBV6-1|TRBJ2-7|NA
CASSEAGDPYEQYF
TGTGCCAGCAGTGAAGCGGGAGATCCCTACGAGCAGTACTTC
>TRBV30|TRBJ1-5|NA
CAWTHRDADNQPQHF
TGTGCCTGGACCCACAGGGATGCGGACAATCAGCCCCAGCATTTT
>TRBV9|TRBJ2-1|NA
CASERQRGEQFF
TGTGCCAGCGAGCGACAGAGGGGCGAGCAGTTCTTC
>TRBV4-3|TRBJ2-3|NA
CASSQDRVATDTQYF
TGCGCCAGCAGCCAAGATCGAGTGGCCACAGATACGCAGTATTTT
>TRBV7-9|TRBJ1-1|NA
CASSLHRVGDTEAFF
TGTGCCAGCAGCTTACACAGAGTGGGGGACACTGAAGCTTTCTTT
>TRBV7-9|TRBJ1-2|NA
CASSLALGQINYGYTF
TGTGCCAGCAGCTTAGCGCTTGGGCAGATCAACTATGGCTACACCTTC